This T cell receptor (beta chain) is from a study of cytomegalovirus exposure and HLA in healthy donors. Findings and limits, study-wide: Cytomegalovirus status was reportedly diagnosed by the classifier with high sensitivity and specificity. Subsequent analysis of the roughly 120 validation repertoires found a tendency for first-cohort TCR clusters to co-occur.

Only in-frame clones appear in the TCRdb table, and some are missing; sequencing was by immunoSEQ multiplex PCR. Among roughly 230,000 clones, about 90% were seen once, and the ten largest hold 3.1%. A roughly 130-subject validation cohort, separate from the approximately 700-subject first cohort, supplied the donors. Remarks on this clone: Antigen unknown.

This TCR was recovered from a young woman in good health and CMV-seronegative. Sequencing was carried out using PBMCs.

Here the CDR3 DNA reads TGTGCCAGCTCACCAGGTTTAGATACGCAGTATTTT. Translating gives CASSPGLDTQYF. This chain links TRBV18 with TRBJ2-3; D is unclear. The length of the CDR3 is 12 residues. Deletions cut 2 bases from V and 5 bases from J, with 5 bases between. Germline values: CDR1 KGHSH, CDR2 LQKENI.